The sequence of this T cell receptor beta chain was determined in a study of shared clonotypes between healthy human individuals. Across the study: A couple of women and three men aged 18 to 49 served as donors. Study-level findings and limits: Sequencing depth was expected to influence donor clonotype sharing. The genetic and exposure-history diversity represented was limited by few donors.

The CDR3 is 17 amino acids. Trimming left V 3 bases short and J 0 bases short, with 12 bases between. Looked up from germline, CDR1 is SGHTA and CDR2 is FQGTGA. This clone was detected once. Its antigen is not known. The test was conducted at deep level. Measured with immunoSEQ multiplex PCR; TCRdb has only the in-frame clones, and not every one. The sample yields approximately 500,000 clones, approximately 79% seen once. This TCR came from a woman aged 40 to 49 in good health. Some clones in this sample may be carry-over from other donors' samples. The chain joins TRBV7-3 to TRBJ2-6, with D maybe TRBD1 (5 bases). Sequencing used PBMCs. CDR3 in DNA: TGTGCCAGCAGCTTCGCAGGGCCCAGCTCTGGGGCCAACGTCCTGACTTTC. Translating gives CASSFAGPSSGANVLTF.